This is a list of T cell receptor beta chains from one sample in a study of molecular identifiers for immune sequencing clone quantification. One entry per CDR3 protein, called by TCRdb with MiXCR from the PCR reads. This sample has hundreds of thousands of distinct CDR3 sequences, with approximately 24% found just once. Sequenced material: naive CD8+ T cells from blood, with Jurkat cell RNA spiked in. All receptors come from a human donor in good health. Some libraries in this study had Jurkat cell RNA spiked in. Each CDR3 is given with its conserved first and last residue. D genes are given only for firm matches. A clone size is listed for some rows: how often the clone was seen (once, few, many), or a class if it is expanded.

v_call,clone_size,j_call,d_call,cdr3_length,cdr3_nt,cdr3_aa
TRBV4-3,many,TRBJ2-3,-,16,TGCGCCAGCAGCCAAGTCGCGGGACCCAGCACAGATACGCAGTATTTT,CASSQVAGPSTDTQYF
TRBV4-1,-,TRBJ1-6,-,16,TGCGCCCGCCGCCCGCTTATTCGGGCCGCTGGTTCCCCCCTCCCCTTT,CARRPLIRAAGSPLPF
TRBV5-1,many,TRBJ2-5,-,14,TGCGCCAGCAGCTTGGATACAGGGATGGGGACCCAGTACTTC,CASSLDTGMGTQYF
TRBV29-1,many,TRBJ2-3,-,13,TGCAGCGCCGGGAACGTCGGCACAGATACGCAGTATTTT,CSAGNVGTDTQYF
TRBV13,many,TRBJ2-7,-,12,TGTGCCAGCAGCCCGATGTCCCGCGAGCAGTACTTC,CASSPMSREQYF
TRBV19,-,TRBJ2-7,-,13,TGTGCCAGTGGCCTCGGGGCCCTCAACGAGCAGTACTTC,CASGLGALNEQYF
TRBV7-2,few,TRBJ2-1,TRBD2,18,TGTGCCAGCAGCCCTGACCCGACTAGCGGGAGCTCCTACAATGAGCAGTTCTTC,CASSPDPTSGSSYNEQFF
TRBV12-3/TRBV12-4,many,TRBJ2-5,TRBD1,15,TGTGCCAGCAGAAGGGACAGGGGGCGCGATGAGACCCAGTACTTC,CASRRDRGRDETQYF
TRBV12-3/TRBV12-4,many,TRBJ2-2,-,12,TGTGCCAGCAGTAGTCAGTCCGGGGAGCTGTTTTTT,CASSSQSGELFF
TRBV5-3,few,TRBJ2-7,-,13,TGTGCCAGCAGCTGGGGGGGGGCCGACGAGCAGTACTTC,CASSWGGADEQYF
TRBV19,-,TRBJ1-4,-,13,TGTGCCAGTAGTACAGGAGGAAATGAAAAACTGTTTTTT,CASSTGGNEKLFF
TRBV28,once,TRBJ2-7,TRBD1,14,TGTGCCAGCCGGTACAGGGGGGTTAACTACGAGCAGTACTTC,CASRYRGVNYEQYF
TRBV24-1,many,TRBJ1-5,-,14,TGTGCCACCAGTGATTTAGGGGCAAATCAGCCCCAGCATTTT,CATSDLGANQPQHF
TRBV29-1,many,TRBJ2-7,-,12,TGCAGCGTAGATACACCAACCTACGAGCAGTACTTC,CSVDTPTYEQYF
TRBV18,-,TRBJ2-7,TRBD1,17,TGTGCCAGCTCAAAGGGGACAGGGGTCTCATCCCTCTACGAGCAGTACTTC,CASSKGTGVSSLYEQYF
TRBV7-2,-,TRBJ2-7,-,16,TGTGCCAGCAGCTCTTCGACTAGGGGACCTATCTACGAGCAGTACTTC,CASSSSTRGPIYEQYF
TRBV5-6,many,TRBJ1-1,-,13,TGTGCCAGCAGCTTGGACGGACACTTTGAAGCTTTCTTT,CASSLDGHFEAFF
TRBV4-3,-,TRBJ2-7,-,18,TGCGCCAGCAGCCAAGGGTTGTTCGGGGGAGACATCTCCTACGAGCAGTACTTC,CASSQGLFGGDISYEQYF
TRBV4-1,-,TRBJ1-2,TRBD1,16,TGCGCCAGCAGCCAAGTGATCCGGGACAGGGTTTTTGGCTACACCTTC,CASSQVIRDRVFGYTF
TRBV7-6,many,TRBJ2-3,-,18,TGTGCCAGCAGCCCGGACATTATCGACACTTTAGGCACAGATACGCAGTATTTT,CASSPDIIDTLGTDTQYF
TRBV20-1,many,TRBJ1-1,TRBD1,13,TGCAGTGCTAAGGACAGGTTGCACACTGAAGCTTTCTTT,CSAKDRLHTEAFF
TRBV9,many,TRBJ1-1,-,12,TGTGCCAGCAGCTCTGACGGCACTGAAGCTTTCTTT,CASSSDGTEAFF
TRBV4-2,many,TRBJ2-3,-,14,TGTGCCAGCAGCCAAGTAGGAAACACAGATACGCAGTATTTT,CASSQVGNTDTQYF
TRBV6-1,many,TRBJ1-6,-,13,TGTGCCAGCAAGGGACACGAAGGTTCACCCCTCCACTTT,CASKGHEGSPLHF
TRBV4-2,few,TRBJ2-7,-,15,TGTGCCAGCAGCCAAGGGGTTTTGAGCTCCTACGAGCAGTACTTC,CASSQGVLSSYEQYF
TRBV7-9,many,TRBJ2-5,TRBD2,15,TGTGCCAGCAGCCCGACTAGCGGGCTACAAGAGACCCAGTACTTC,CASSPTSGLQETQYF
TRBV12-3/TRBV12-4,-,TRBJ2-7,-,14,TGTGCCATTGCGGTATTGGGGGGCTACTACGAGCAGTACTTC,CAIAVLGGYYEQYF
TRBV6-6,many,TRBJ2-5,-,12,TGTGCCAGCAGGTTCAAGGGGGAGACCCAGTACTTC,CASRFKGETQYF
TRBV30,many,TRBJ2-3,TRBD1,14,TGTGCCTGGAGTCTTGGACAGGGCACAGATACGCAGTATTTT,CAWSLGQGTDTQYF
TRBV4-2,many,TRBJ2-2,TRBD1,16,TGTGCCAGCAGCCAAGAATGGGACAGGGACACCGGGGAGCTGTTTTTT,CASSQEWDRDTGELFF
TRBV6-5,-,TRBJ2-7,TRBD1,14,TGTGCCAGCGGCCCGGGACAGGGTACTTACGAGCAGTACTTC,CASGPGQGTYEQYF
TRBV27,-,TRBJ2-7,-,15,TGTGCCAGCAGTCCGAGGGGGGCAGAGACTTACGAGCAGTACTTC,CASSPRGAETYEQYF
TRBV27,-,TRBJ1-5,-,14,TGTGCCAGCAGTTGGGCCGGCCGGGATCAGCCCCAGCATTTT,CASSWAGRDQPQHF